This TCR beta chain was identified during a study of CD8 T cells in Susac syndrome. A quantity of roughly 0.5 to 1 ug RNA underwent reverse transcription using random hexamers. The CDR3 of TCR beta was amplified by immunoSEQ multiplex PCR across 54 Vbeta and 13 Jbeta. TCRdb reprocessed the immunoSEQ multiplex PCR reads with MiXCR, giving one entry per CDR3 protein. The sample has 100,000 to 150,000 distinct CDR3 sequences, approximately 96% seen once; the top ten hold around 0.078%. Germline V gene lookup returns CDR1 LGHDT and CDR2 YNNKEL (reference sequence). Trimming removed 0 bases from V and 4 bases from J; junction bases left unmatched: 8. The CDR3 runs 17 residues. Sequencing of TCR beta was carried out in blood CD8+ and CD4+ T cells.

The rearrangement uses TRBV3-1 and TRBJ1-5; TRBD1 aligns across 8 bases. The clonotype was recovered from a human donor in good health. Sequencing was performed on CD4+ T cells from PBMCs. The CDR3, as DNA: TGTGCCAGCAGCCAAGAAGGGGACAGGTCCCGAAATCAGCCCCAGCATTTT. Its protein is CASSQEGDRSRNQPQHF. Looking up the rest from reference TRBV3-1 and TRBJ1-5 gives the full variable domain: DTAVSQTPKYLVTQMGNDKSIKCEQNLGHDTMYWYKQDSKKFLKIMFSYNNKELIINETVPNRFSPKSPDKAHLNLHINSLELGDSAVYFCASSQEGDRSRNQPQHFGDGTRLSIL.